The table lists the clone carrying this T cell receptor (beta chain) with many counts. This specimen belongs to a study of prognosis after radiotherapy for stage I lung cancer. Study-level information: More than 5 patients had squamous cell carcinoma and over ten had adenocarcinoma.

The study amplified the TCR beta CDR3 region from genomic DNA. This amplification was carried out by two rounds of multiplex PCR. Amplification during the initial PCR round employed primers specific to each TRBV and TRBJ gene. MiXCR, applied by TCRdb to the multiplex PCR reads, yields one record per CDR3 protein. The sample has around 28,000 distinct CDR3 sequences, about half seen once. Germline assignment: CDR1 LGHNT and CDR2 FRNRAP. CDR3 length: 13 amino acids. V was shortened by 4 bases and J by 6 bases, with 10 bases between the two germline ends. The chain is built from TRBV12-5 and TRBJ2-1, with no clear D. The input for sequencing was PBMCs, taken before or after stereotactic body radiation therapy (not recorded which). This TCR derives from a donor aged 50 or older with non-small cell lung cancer. Written as DNA, the CDR3 is TGTGCTAGTGGTTCCCAAGGTAGCAATGAGCAGTTCTTC. Translated, it gives CASGSQGSNEQFF. Full variable domain (outside the CDR3, taken from reference TRBV12-5 and TRBJ2-1): DARVTQTPRHKVTEMGQEVTMRCQPILGHNTVFWYRQTMMQGLELLAYFRNRAPLDDSGMPKDRFSAEMPDATLATLKIQPSEPRDSAVYFCASGSQGSNEQFFGPGTRLTVL.